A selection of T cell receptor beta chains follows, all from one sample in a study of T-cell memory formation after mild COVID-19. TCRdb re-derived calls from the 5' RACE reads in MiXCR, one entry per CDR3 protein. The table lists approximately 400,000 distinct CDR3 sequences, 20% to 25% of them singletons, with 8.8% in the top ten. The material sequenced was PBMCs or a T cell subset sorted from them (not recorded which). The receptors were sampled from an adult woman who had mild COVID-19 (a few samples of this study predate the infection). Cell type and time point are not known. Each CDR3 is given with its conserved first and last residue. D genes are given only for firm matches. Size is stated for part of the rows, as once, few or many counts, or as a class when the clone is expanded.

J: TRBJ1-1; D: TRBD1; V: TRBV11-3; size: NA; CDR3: CASSLVRQGVAAFF; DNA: TGTGCCAGCAGCTTAGTAAGACAGGGGGTAGCGGCTTTCTTT
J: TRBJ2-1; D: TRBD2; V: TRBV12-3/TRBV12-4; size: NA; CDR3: CASSIAGGEPQFF; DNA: TGTGCCAGCAGTATAGCGGGAGGGGAGCCGCAGTTCTTC
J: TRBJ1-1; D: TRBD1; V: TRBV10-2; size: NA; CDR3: CASSGYRGRNTEAFF; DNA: TGCGCCAGCAGTGGGTACAGGGGGAGAAACACTGAAGCTTTCTTT
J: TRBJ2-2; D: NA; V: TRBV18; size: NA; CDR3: CASSLQESKVAGELFF; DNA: TGTGCCAGCTCACTACAGGAAAGTAAGGTCGCCGGGGAGCTGTTTTTT
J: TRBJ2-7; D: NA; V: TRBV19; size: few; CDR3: CASSFRQGRGYEQYF; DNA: TGTGCCAGTAGTTTCCGGCAGGGGCGAGGCTACGAGCAGTACTTC
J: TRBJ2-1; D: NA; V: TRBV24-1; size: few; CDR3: CATSALSGTDEQFF; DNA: TGTGCCACCAGTGCTTTATCCGGGACTGATGAGCAGTTCTTC
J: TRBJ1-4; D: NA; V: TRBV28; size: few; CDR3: CASSSPTNEKLFF; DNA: TGTGCCAGCAGTTCCCCAACTAATGAAAAACTGTTTTTT
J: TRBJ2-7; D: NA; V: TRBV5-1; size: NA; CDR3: CASSYQGFHEQYF; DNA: TGCGCCAGCAGCTATCAGGGGTTCCACGAGCAGTACTTC
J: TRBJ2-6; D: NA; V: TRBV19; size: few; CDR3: CASSMPGANVLTF; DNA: TGTGCCAGTAGTATGCCTGGGGCCAACGTCCTGACTTTC
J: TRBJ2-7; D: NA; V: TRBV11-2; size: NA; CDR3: CASSFLDGSYEQYF; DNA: TGTGCCAGCAGCTTCCTTGATGGCTCCTACGAGCAGTACTTC
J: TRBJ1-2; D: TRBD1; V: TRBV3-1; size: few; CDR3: CASSPLDRGRDGYTF; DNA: TGTGCCAGCAGCCCCCTGGACAGGGGGCGGGATGGCTACACCTTC
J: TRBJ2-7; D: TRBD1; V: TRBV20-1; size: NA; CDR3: CSASFPGQGSNEQYF; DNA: TGCAGTGCTTCTTTTCCGGGACAGGGTAGTAACGAGCAGTACTTC
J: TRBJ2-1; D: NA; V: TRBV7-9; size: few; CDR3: CASTPVRDEQFF; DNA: TGTGCCAGCACCCCAGTGAGGGATGAGCAGTTCTTC
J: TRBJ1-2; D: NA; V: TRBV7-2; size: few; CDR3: CASSLEVVPYGYTF; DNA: TGTGCCAGCAGCTTAGAGGTGGTCCCCTATGGCTACACCTTC
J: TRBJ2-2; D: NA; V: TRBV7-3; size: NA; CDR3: CASSFGTPNTGELFF; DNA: TGTGCCAGCAGCTTCGGGACACCGAACACCGGGGAGCTGTTTTTT
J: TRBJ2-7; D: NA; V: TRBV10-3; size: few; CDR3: CAISELASVNEQYF; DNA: TGTGCCATCAGTGAGCTGGCTAGCGTAAACGAGCAGTACTTC
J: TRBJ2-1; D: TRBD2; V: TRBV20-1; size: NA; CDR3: CSARSGGIEQFF; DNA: TGCAGTGCTAGGTCCGGGGGGATTGAGCAGTTCTTC
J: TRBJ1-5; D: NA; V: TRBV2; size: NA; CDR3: CASSEGIQPQHF; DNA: TGTGCCAGCAGTGAAGGGATTCAGCCCCAGCATTTT
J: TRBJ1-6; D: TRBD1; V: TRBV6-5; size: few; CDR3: CASSSTGGSYNSPLQF; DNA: TGTGCCAGCAGTTCGACAGGGGGCTCCTATAATTCACCCCTCCAATTT
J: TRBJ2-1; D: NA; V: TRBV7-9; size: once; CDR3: CASRDGRYNEQFF; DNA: TGTGCCAGCAGGGACGGTCGTTACAATGAGCAGTTCTTC
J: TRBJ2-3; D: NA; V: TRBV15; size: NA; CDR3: CATSRDLTAGYLDTQYF; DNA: TGTGCCACCAGCAGAGATCTTACGGCGGGCTACTTGGATACGCAGTATTTT
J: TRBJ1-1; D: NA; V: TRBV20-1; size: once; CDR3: CSARLGGGSTEAFF; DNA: TGCAGTGCTAGATTGGGGGGAGGGAGCACTGAAGCTTTCTTT
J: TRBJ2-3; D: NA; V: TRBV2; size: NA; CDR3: CASSKLSPEQYF; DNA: TGTGCCAGCAGTAAGCTTTCTCCCGAGCAGTATTTT
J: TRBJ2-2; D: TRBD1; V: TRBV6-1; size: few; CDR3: CASTWDRGQRGELFF; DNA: TGTGCCAGCACCTGGGACAGGGGGCAACGAGGGGAGCTGTTTTTT
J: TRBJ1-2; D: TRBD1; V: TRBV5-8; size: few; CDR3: CASSFQGGANYGYTF; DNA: TGTGCCAGCAGCTTTCAGGGGGGTGCTAACTATGGCTACACCTTC
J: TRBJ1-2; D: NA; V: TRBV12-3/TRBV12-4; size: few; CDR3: CASSAPEGSNGYTF; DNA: TGTGCCAGCAGTGCTCCCGAAGGGTCGAATGGCTACACCTTC
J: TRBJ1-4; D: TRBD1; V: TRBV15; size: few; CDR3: CATSRDRGAEKLFF; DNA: TGTGCCACCAGCAGGGACAGGGGAGCTGAAAAACTGTTTTTT
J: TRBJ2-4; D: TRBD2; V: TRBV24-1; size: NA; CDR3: CATSAARAGEGNIQYF; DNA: TGTGCCACCAGTGCCGCGCGAGCGGGAGAGGGGAACATTCAGTACTTC
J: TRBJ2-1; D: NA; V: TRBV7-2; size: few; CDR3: CASSLASGQLTYNEQFF; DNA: TGTGCCAGCAGCTTAGCAAGTGGACAGCTTACCTACAATGAGCAGTTCTTC
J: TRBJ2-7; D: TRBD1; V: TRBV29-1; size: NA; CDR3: CSVEAQGDHEQYF; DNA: TGCAGCGTTGAGGCACAGGGGGATCACGAGCAGTACTTC
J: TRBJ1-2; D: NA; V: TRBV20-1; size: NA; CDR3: CSARVGAYGYTF; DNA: TGCAGTGCTAGGGTGGGGGCCTATGGCTACACCTTC
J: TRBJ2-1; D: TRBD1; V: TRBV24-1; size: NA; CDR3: CATSGTGGPNEQFF; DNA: TGTGCCACCAGTGGGACAGGGGGGCCCAATGAGCAGTTCTTC
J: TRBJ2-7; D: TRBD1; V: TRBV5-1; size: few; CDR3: CASNPGGSDEQYF; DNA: TGCGCCAGCAACCCAGGGGGTTCAGACGAGCAGTACTTC
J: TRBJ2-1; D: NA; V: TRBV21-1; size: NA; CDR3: CASSKCWTGRNNEQFF; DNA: TGTGCCAGCAGCAAATGTTGGACAGGGAGAAACAATGAGCAGTTCTTC
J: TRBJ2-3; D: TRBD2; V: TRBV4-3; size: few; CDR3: CASSQDPSGSVDTQYF; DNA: TGCGCCAGCAGCCAAGATCCTAGCGGGAGTGTAGATACGCAGTATTTT
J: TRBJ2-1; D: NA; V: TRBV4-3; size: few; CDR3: CASSQETASYNEQFF; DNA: TGCGCCAGCAGCCAAGAGACCGCCTCCTACAATGAGCAGTTCTTC
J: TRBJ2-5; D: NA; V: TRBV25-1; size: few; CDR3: CASSPADRIQETQYF; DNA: TGTGCCAGCAGTCCCGCCGACAGGATCCAAGAGACCCAGTACTTC
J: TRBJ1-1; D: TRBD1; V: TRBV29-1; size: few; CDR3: CSVESPGTGWRAFF; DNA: TGCAGCGTTGAAAGTCCTGGGACAGGGTGGAGGGCTTTCTTT
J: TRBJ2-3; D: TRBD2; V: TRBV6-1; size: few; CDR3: CASSEPGLATDTQYF; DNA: TGTGCCAGCAGCGAGCCGGGACTAGCCACAGATACGCAGTATTTT
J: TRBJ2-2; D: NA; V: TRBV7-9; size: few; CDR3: CASSWGSQNTGELFF; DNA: TGTGCCAGCAGCTGGGGCAGTCAGAACACCGGGGAGCTGTTTTTT
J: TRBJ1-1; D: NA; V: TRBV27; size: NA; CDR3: CASSSGANTEAFF; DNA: TGTGCCAGCAGTTCCGGGGCGAACACTGAAGCTTTCTTT
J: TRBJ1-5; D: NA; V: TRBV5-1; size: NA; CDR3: CASSLDAGHYQPQHF; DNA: TGCGCCAGCAGCTTGGACGCAGGGCACTATCAGCCCCAGCATTTT
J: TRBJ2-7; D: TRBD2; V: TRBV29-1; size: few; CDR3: CSVEGGRLPYEQYF; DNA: TGCAGCGTTGAAGGCGGGAGGCTCCCCTACGAGCAGTACTTC
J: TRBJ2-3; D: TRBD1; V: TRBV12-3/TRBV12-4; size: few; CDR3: CASTLDRVGSIRTDTQYF; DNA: TGTGCCAGCACCCTGGACAGGGTGGGGTCCATCCGCACAGATACGCAGTATTTT
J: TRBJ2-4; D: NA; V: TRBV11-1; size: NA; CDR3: CASQRGIGRLAKNIQYF; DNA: TGTGCCAGCCAAAGGGGGATCGGCAGACTAGCCAAAAACATTCAGTACTTC
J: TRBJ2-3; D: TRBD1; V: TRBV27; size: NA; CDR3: CASGWTGGTDTQYF; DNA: TGTGCCAGCGGTTGGACAGGGGGGACAGATACGCAGTATTTT
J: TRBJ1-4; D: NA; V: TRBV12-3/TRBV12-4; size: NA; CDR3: CASSLGRSNEKLFF; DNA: TGTGCCAGCAGTTTAGGGCGGAGCAATGAAAAACTGTTTTTT
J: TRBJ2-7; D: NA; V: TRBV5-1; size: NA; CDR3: CASSLVGQSFYEQYF; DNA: TGCGCCAGCAGCTTGGTCGGGCAATCTTTCTACGAGCAGTACTTC